Shown below are 20 T cell receptor beta chains from a single sample sequenced in a study of cytomegalovirus exposure and HLA in healthy donors. PCR involved 60 Vbeta and 13 Jbeta primers. The table came from immunoSEQ multiplex PCR; TCRdb's copy has only in-frame clones and leaves some out. The table records some 160,000 clones, about 88% of them present only once. The sample was PBMCs. The receptor source for this set is a woman between 18 and 29 years old in good health and CMV-seronegative.

The genes are TRBV5-1 and TRBJ2-5, with 9 bases lining up with TRBD1. CDR1 is SGHRS, CDR2 YFSETQ, per germline. CDR3 length equals 17 residues. J lost 1 base, V lost 1 base, and 8 bases had no gene match. CDR3 loop: CASSLTTGGPTQETQYF. CDR3 sequence (DNA): TGCGCCAGCAGCTTGACTACAGGGGGCCCGACCCAAGAGACCCAGTACTTC. Supplemented by reference TRBV5-1 and TRBJ2-5, the full variable domain reads KAGVTQTPRYLIKTRGQQVTLSCSPISGHRSVSWYQQTPGQGLQFLFEYFSETQRNKGNFPGRFSGRQFSNSRSEMNVSTLELGDSALYLCASSLTTGGPTQETQYFGPGTRLLVL.

This sequence joins TRBV7-3 and TRBJ2-5; perhaps TRBD1 as D (5 bases). The V gene's germline CDR1 is SGHTA and CDR2 FQGTGA. The V end was cut by 3 bases, the J end by 3 bases, with 8 bases between. The CDR3 length is 13 residues. The CDR3 protein is CASSFGREETQYF. CDR3 nucleotides: TGTGCCAGCAGCTTCGGCAGGGAAGAGACCCAGTACTTC.

V and J are TRBV7-3 and TRBJ2-2, with TRBD1 matching over 7 bases. V trimming: 3 bases; J trimming: 8 bases; junction bases outside the gene matches: 6. Germline V gene sequence: CDR1 SGHTA, CDR2 FQGTGA. The CDR3 sequence is 14 residues long. CDR3 amino acids: CASSFPTGKGELFF. As DNA, the CDR3 is TGTGCCAGCAGCTTCCCGACAGGGAAGGGGGAGCTGTTTTTT.

This clone was found a few times. This chain links TRBV10-3 with TRBJ2-7, with D perhaps TRBD2 (5 bases). V was pared by 9 bases and J by 1 base, with 19 bases between. This CDR3 has 15 residues. CDR1 and CDR2 (germline): ENHRY, SYGVKD. In nucleotides, the CDR3 is TGTGCCATTACGTCGCAGGAGGCCGGATCCTACGAGCAGTACTTC. Translated, it gives CAITSQEAGSYEQYF.

The chain uses TRBV6-5 and TRBJ1-1; 8 positions match TRBD1. Losses at the gene ends were 6 bases for V and 12 bases for J; bases not matched to a gene: 12. The CDR3 length is 13 residues. Germline values: CDR1 MNHEY, CDR2 SVGAGI. The CDR3 here is CASSQVTDRGTFF. As DNA, the CDR3 is TGTGCCAGCAGCCAAGTTACCGACAGGGGTACTTTCTTT.

The chain recombines TRBV30 with TRBJ2-1; D remains ambiguous. The germline V gene has CDR1 GTSNPN and CDR2 SVGIG (reference sequence). The CDR3 has 13 amino acids. Trimming removed 2 bases at V and 5 bases at J, with 10 bases between. CDR3 nucleotides: TGTGCCTGGAGTAGTAGAATGGACAATGAGCAGTTCTTC. Translated: CAWSSRMDNEQFF.

V gene TRBV5-1 combines with J gene TRBJ1-5; 7 bases are a match to TRBD1. Trimming at V came to 2 bases and at J to 5 bases, leaving 4 bases not matched to a gene. The V gene's germline CDR1 is SGHRS and CDR2 YFSETQ. The CDR3 runs 14 residues. The CDR3 sequence: CASSFTGTDQPQHF. CDR3 bases: TGCGCCAGCAGCTTTACCGGGACAGATCAGCCCCAGCATTTT.

This clone was counted a few times. J is TRBJ2-7 and V is TRBV5-1; 7 bases line up with TRBD2. Trimming at V came to 2 bases and at J to 7 bases, leaving 6 bases not matched to a gene. This CDR3 is 13 amino acids long. Germline CDR1 is SGHRS and CDR2 is YFSETQ. CDR3 nucleotide sequence: TGCGCCAGCAGCTTATTTGGGGAGGGGGAGCAGTACTTC. Amino acids: CASSLFGEGEQYF. Combining the CDR3 with reference TRBV5-1 and TRBJ2-7 gives the whole variable domain KAGVTQTPRYLIKTRGQQVTLSCSPISGHRSVSWYQQTPGQGLQFLFEYFSETQRNKGNFPGRFSGRQFSNSRSEMNVSTLELGDSALYLCASSLFGEGEQYFGPGTRLTVT.

This clone was seen a handful of times. The J gene is TRBJ2-7, the V gene TRBV4-1; 7 bases fit TRBD1. The CDR3 extends over 15 amino acids. J was trimmed by 6 bases and V by 0 bases; bases with no gene match: 8. The germline V gene has CDR1 MGHRA and CDR2 YSYEKL. As DNA, the CDR3 is TGCGCCAGCAGCCAAGATGGGCAGGGGGTGGCCGAGCAGTACTTC. The encoded protein is CASSQDGQGVAEQYF.

This chain links TRBV6-1 with TRBJ1-2, with TRBD1 as a possible D gene (6 bases). CDR1 and CDR2 from the germline V gene are MNHNS and SASEGT. The CDR3 is made up of 15 amino acids. The V gene lost 6 bases and the J gene lost 2 bases, with 16 bases spanning the gap. As DNA, the CDR3 is TGTGCCAGCAGCCACGACAGGCATCTCAACTATGGCTACACCTTC. It codes for CASSHDRHLNYGYTF.

The J gene is TRBJ2-1, the V gene TRBV28; no clear D gene. The CDR3 runs 12 residues. Germline CDR1 MDHEN, CDR2 SYDVKM. Trimming shortened V by 6 bases and J by 7 bases, and 10 bases separated the two germline ends. As DNA, the CDR3 is TGTGCCAGCAGCAAGATCGGGAATGAGCAGTTCTTC. Its translation: CASSKIGNEQFF.

The V gene is TRBV6-1, the J gene TRBJ2-7; D is unclear. V gave up 0 bases and J gave up 7 bases, with 10 bases separating them. There are 13 residues in the CDR3. Germline V lookup: CDR1 MNHNS, CDR2 SASEGT. Here the CDR3 reads CASSEAYIQEQYF. CDR3 DNA sequence: TGTGCCAGCAGTGAAGCGTACATCCAAGAGCAGTACTTC.

This rearrangement joins TRBV7-3 to TRBJ2-1; 11 nucleotides agree with TRBD2. Germline CDR1 reads SGHTA; CDR2 reads FQGTGA. With V trimmed by 6 bases and J by 5 bases, 6 bases remained unmatched. The CDR3 runs 15 residues. CDR3 DNA sequence: TGTGCCAGCAGATCAGGGACTAGCGGCCACAATGAGCAGTTCTTC. It encodes CASRSGTSGHNEQFF.

This clone appeared once. The V call is TRBV5-6, the J call TRBJ1-2, with no clear D. The CDR3 length is 14 residues. Germline-derived CDR1 and CDR2 are SGHDT and YYEEEE. V lost 3 bases and J 2 bases, leaving 11 bases between the germline ends. The CDR3 sequence is CASSSPPANYGYTF. The CDR3, as DNA: TGTGCCAGCAGCTCGCCCCCAGCGAACTATGGCTACACCTTC.

This clone has more than one count but fewer than ten. The chain is built from TRBV30 and TRBJ1-3; 8 bases match TRBD1. The trim removed 0 bases at V and 4 bases at J, leaving 17 bases unmatched. Looked up from germline, CDR1 is GTSNPN and CDR2 is SVGIG (reference sequence). The CDR3 has 19 residues. CDR3 sequence (DNA): TGTGCCTGGAGTGTAATAGGACAGGGTATTAGATTTTCGGGAAACACCATATATTTT. It is translated as CAWSVIGQGIRFSGNTIYF.

The rearrangement links TRBV6-6 to TRBJ2-5; possible D gene TRBD1, 5 bases. V lost 8 bases and J lost 9, with 13 bases in between. Germline V CDR1 and CDR2: MNHNY, SVGAGI (reference sequence). The CDR3 contains 11 residues. The CDR3 sequence is CASLQGRAQYF. CDR3 DNA sequence: TGTGCCAGCCTTCAGGGAAGGGCCCAGTACTTC.

The chain links TRBV30 to TRBJ1-2; possible D gene TRBD1, 5 bases. The germline V and J ends were trimmed by 5 bases and 2 bases, with 24 bases remaining between them. Germline lookup yields CDR1 GTSNPN and CDR2 SVGIG (reference sequence). The CDR3 contains 17 residues. The DNA for the CDR3 is TGTGCCTGGTCCTCTGGGGCCCGGTGGGCCTCCAACTATGGCTACACCTTC. Residues: CAWSSGARWASNYGYTF.

The chain couples TRBV27 to TRBJ1-5; D is unresolved. Germline V gives CDR1 MNHEY, CDR2 SMNVEV (reference sequence). The ends were cut back, 8 bases at V and 0 bases at J, with 8 bases in the middle. This CDR3 region has 13 residues. This CDR3 is CASGAGSNQPQHF. For the CDR3, the DNA is TGTGCCAGCGGCGCAGGTAGCAATCAGCCCCAGCATTTT.

The chain couples TRBV12-5 to TRBJ2-3; 8 positions agree with TRBD2. Germline trimming cut 6 bases from V and 6 bases from J; bases unmatched to any gene: 5. The CDR3 sequence is 13 residues long. Germline CDR1 reads LGHNT; CDR2 reads FRNRAP. Written as DNA, the CDR3 is TGTGCTAGTGGAGAGCGGGAGTCGGATACGCAGTATTTT. This codes for CASGERESDTQYF.

The chain is built from TRBV2 and TRBJ1-2, with 10 bases identical to TRBD1. This CDR3 has 16 amino acids. After removal of 5 bases from V and 2 bases from J, the junction contained 8 bases not matched to a gene. CDR1 SNHLY and CDR2 FYNNEI come from the germline V gene. The CDR3 here is CASSQEGGQGNYGYTF. Written as DNA, the CDR3 is TGTGCCAGCAGTCAGGAGGGGGGACAGGGGAACTATGGCTACACCTTC.